Here is one T cell receptor beta chain with its context. Profiling relied on immunoSEQ multiplex PCR, and the TCRdb table lists in-frame clones only, not all of them. The sample lists 100,000 or so clones; about two thirds were seen once. This entry is derived from a study of blood T cell repertoires in COVID-19. The clonotype comes from a woman aged 80 or older with acute or convalescent COVID-19. Sequencing was done on a sample of peripheral blood.

CDR3 sequence reads: CASSEASGLTGYEQYF. The CDR3 DNA follows: TGTGCCAGCAGTGAGGCTAGCGGACTTACTGGATACGAGCAGTACTTC. The chain couples TRBV2 to TRBJ2-7; 7 positions agree with TRBD2. With V trimmed by 3 bases and J by 4 bases, 12 bases remained unmatched. Germline V lookup: CDR1 SNHLY, CDR2 FYNNEI. The CDR3 runs 16 residues.